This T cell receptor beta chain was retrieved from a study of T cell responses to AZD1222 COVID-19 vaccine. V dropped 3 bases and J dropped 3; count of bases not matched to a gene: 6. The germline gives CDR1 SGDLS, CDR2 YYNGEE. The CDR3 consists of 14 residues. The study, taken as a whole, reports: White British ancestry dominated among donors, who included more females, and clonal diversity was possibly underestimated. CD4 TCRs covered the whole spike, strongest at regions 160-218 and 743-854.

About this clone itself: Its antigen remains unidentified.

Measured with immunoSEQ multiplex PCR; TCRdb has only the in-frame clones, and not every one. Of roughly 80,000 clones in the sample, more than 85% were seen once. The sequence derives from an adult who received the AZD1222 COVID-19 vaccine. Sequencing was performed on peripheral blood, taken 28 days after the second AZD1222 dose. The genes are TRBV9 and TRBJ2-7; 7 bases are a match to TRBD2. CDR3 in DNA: TGTGCCAGCAGCGCAAGCGGGATCGGCTACGAGCAGTACTTC. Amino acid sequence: CASSASGIGYEQYF.